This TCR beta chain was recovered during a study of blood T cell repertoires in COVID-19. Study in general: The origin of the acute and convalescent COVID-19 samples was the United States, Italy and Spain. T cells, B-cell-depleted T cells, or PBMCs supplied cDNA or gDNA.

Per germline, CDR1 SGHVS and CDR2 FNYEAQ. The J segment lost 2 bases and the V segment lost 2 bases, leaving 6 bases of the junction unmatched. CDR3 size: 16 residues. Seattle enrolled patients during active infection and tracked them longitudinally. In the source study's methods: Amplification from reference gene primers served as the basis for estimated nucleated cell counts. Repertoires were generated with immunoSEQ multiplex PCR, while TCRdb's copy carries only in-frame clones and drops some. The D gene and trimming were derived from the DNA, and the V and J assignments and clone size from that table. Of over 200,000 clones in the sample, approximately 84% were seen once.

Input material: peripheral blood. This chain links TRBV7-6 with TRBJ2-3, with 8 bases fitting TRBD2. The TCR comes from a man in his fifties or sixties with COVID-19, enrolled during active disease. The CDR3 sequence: CASSLLSGATTDTQYF. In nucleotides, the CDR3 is TGTGCCAGCAGCTTACTTAGCGGGGCTACCACAGATACGCAGTATTTT.